Described below is a single TCR beta chain sequence and its context. The antigen it binds to is not known. Base qualities are not recorded, but no much larger clone differs from it by a single base. From its cysteine to its phenylalanine, the CDR3 spans 15 amino acids. Only the CDR3 DNA stays, 45 bases, in frame from base 1. The germline V gene specifies SGHRS as CDR1 and YFSETQ as CDR2. The junction shows trimming of 4 bases on V and 3 bases on J, plus 15 bases between the germline ends. Another Seattle source contributed samples from volunteer blood donors who had recovered from COVID-19. The collaborating institutions used their own protocols to collect whole blood in K2EDTA tubes. For TCRbeta analysis, collaborator samples were shipped as frozen whole blood, as isolated PBMCs, or as DNA extracted from either sample type. This sample stems from a study of blood T cell repertoires in COVID-19 (dated by TCRdb to the early 2020s). For context, the study as a whole: Collaborator samples came from the United States, Italy and Spain and covered acute and convalescent phases of COVID-19. Samples were obtained from the ongoing ImmuneRACE study (first 160 participants) and from over 1,000 subjects provided by 6 global collaborators. The material from the prospective study consisted of cDNA or gDNA derived from T cells, B-cell-depleted T cells, or PBMCs. Deeply sampled blood TCRbeta repertoires from subjects exposed to, actively infected with, or recovered from COVID-19 were included in the dataset. Where HLA class I and class II types were available, the types were taken from metadata supplied by the sample provider, not from assay-based typing. The repertoires were released in a freely available public database meant as a resource for research on the immune response to SARS-CoV-2. Nearly every sample came with metadata listing a de-identified subject ID, COVID-19 status, age in years and sex.

What the study reported, not specific to this receptor: How much clinical and demographic metadata was included differed by source and by participant, and the metadata was provided uncurated.

TCRbeta CDR3 regions were amplified from genomic DNA using the immunoSEQ Assay, a bias-controlled multiplex PCR. The published analysis was carried out like this. The number of nucleated cells in each sample was estimated from the amplification of reference gene primers within the assay. To quantify the absolute abundance of each unique TCRbeta CDR3 rearrangement, sequence reads were collapsed and filtered. For each sample, productive Simpson clonality was calculated as the square root of Simpson's diversity index over productive rearrangements. TCRdb carries this immuneACCESS record with in-frame sequences only. Its versions omit some clonotypes, under half of them owing to an unresolved V gene in the studies checked, with the rest unexplained. V, J and clone size are taken as reported in that table, and D and trimming were inferred from the DNA itself. In this sample the table shows approximately 230,000 clones, about nine tenths of which occur a single time. The ten most abundant clones make up around 2.2% of the sample.

The V and J segments used are TRBV5-1 and TRBJ2-3; TRBD2 is perhaps the D gene, given 5 matching bases. Material for sequencing was peripheral blood. The receptor comes from a man between 25 and 39 years old who had recovered from COVID-19. CDR3 reads: CASSPRGSATDTQYF. DNA sequence: TGCGCCAGCAGCCCCCGGGGTAGCGCGACAGATACGCAGTATTTT.